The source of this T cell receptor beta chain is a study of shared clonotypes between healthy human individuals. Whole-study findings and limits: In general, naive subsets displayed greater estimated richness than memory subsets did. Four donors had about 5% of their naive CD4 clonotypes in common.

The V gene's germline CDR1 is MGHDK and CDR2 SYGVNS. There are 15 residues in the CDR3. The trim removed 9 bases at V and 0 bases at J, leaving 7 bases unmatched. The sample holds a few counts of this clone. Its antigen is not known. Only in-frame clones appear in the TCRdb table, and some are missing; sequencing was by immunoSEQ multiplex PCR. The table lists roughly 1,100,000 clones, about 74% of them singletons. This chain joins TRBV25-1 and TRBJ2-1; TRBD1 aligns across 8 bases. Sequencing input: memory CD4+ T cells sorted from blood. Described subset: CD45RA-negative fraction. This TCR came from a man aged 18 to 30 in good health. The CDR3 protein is CARARDRSSYNEQFF. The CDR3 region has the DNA TGTGCCAGGGCCAGGGACAGGAGCTCCTACAATGAGCAGTTCTTC.